Sequencing of this TCR beta chain was carried out in a study of human T cells and chemical hapten exposure. Worth noting for this clonotype: Its cognate antigen is unknown.

Documented time point: pre-sensitization, week 0. Treatment: therapeutic diphenylcyclopropenone sensitization with weekly scalp DPC. At patch-test visits, sampling came before the patch test. General observations from the study: Following DPC sensitization, TCRs present above 1 in 1000 frequency showed no change.

CDR3 length equals 11 residues. The germline CDR1 and CDR2 sequences are SQVTM and ANQGSEA. V gave up 6 bases and J gave up 6 bases, with 11 bases separating them. Each cDNA molecule in the library carried unique molecular identifiers. One entry per CDR3 protein, called by TCRdb with MiXCR from the RACE reads. The table includes 250,000 or so distinct CDR3 sequences, almost 8% detected once. The sample here was whole blood, taken in connection with sensitization to the hapten diphenylcyclopropenone (DPC). The gene calls are TRBV29-1 and TRBJ1-1; D may be TRBD1 (6 bases). The TCR was taken from a young man with alopecia areata. Some clones in this sample may be carry-over from other donors' samples. DNA for the CDR3: TGCAGCGTCCACAGGGCCCCTGAAGCTTTCTTT. It is translated as CSVHRAPEAFF.